These 25 T cell receptor beta chains came from one sample sequenced in a study of cytomegalovirus exposure and HLA in healthy donors. Researchers ran the PCR with 60 Vbeta and 13 Jbeta primers. Assay used: immunoSEQ multiplex PCR; TCRdb lists only in-frame clones, some missing. The sample has roughly 150,000 clones; roughly 82% are singletons. Sequencing was done on a sample of PBMCs. These receptors all stem from a man aged 25 to 45 in good health and CMV-seronegative.

This sequence joins TRBV30 and TRBJ2-4, with D unresolved. V was shortened by 1 base and J by 0 bases, with 10 bases between the two germline ends. CDR3 length: 15 residues. The V gene's germline CDR1 is GTSNPN and CDR2 SVGIG (reference sequence). The CDR3 loop is CAWSGIELAKNIQYF. The CDR3 DNA reads as TGTGCCTGGAGTGGTATAGAGCTAGCCAAAAACATTCAGTACTTC.

V gene TRBV9 combines with J gene TRBJ1-2; 9 nucleotides match TRBD1. With 3 bases clipped from V and 3 bases from J, the junction kept 6 bases outside the gene matches. CDR1 SGDLS and CDR2 YYNGEE come from the germline V gene. The CDR3 has 15 residues. CDR3 loop: CASSARTGAYYGYTF. The CDR3 nucleotides read TGTGCCAGCAGCGCGCGGACAGGGGCGTACTATGGCTACACCTTC.

The chain is built from TRBV19 and TRBJ1-4; a weak D match, TRBD1 (5 bases). The germline CDR1 and CDR2 sequences are LNHDA and SQIVND (reference sequence). V lost 6 bases, J lost 5 bases, and 16 bases lay in between. CDR3 length equals 15 residues. This chain's CDR3 is CASSRTTSGNEKLFF. The CDR3 bases are TGTGCCAGTAGCCGTACAACGTCAGGGAATGAAAAACTGTTTTTT.

This sequence joins TRBV4-2 and TRBJ2-3, with 8 bases matching TRBD2. V lost 6 bases and J lost 0; bases outside the gene matches: 8. The CDR3 length is 16 residues. CDR1 LGHNA and CDR2 YNFKEQ come from the germline V gene. CDR3 DNA: TGTGCCAGCAGTTCAGCGGGGGCCACTAGCACAGATACGCAGTATTTT. It codes for CASSSAGATSTDTQYF.

The chain links TRBV28 to TRBJ1-1, with D possibly being TRBD1 (6 bases). Germline CDR1 MDHEN, CDR2 SYDVKM. Trimming shortened V by 2 bases and J by 7 bases, and 8 bases separated the two germline ends. The CDR3 has 12 amino acids. The chain's CDR3 is CASSLAQGEAFF. CDR3 in DNA: TGTGCCAGCAGTTTAGCACAGGGTGAAGCTTTCTTT.

This clone was observed once. Here the CDR3 DNA reads TGTGCCAGCAGGCCCGACAGGGGGCGAGGACAGCCCCAGCATTTT. Its translation: CASRPDRGRGQPQHF. V and J are TRBV6-5 and TRBJ1-5, with 10 bases that match TRBD1. The length of the CDR3 is 15 residues. Germline V gene data show CDR1 as MNHEY and CDR2 as SVGAGI. V lost 6 bases to trimming and J lost 7 bases; unmatched junction nucleotides: 9.

The chain couples TRBV4-1 to TRBJ1-5; 7 bases fit TRBD1. V lost 3 bases to trimming and J lost 4 bases; unmatched junction nucleotides: 9. This CDR3 is 16 amino acids long. Per germline, CDR1 MGHRA and CDR2 YSYEKL. CDR3 amino acids: CASSHPRTGPNQPQHF. The CDR3 DNA sequence: TGCGCCAGCAGCCATCCTCGGACAGGCCCTAATCAGCCCCAGCATTTT.

This clone was seen once. This sequence joins TRBV2 and TRBJ1-1; 7 nucleotides match TRBD1. Germline CDR1 is SNHLY and CDR2 is FYNNEI. J was trimmed by 4 bases and V by 10 bases; bases with no gene match: 6. CDR3 length: 12 residues. The CDR3 nucleotides are TGTGCCATTGCTGACAGGGCCACTGAAGCTTTCTTT. Translating it yields CAIADRATEAFF. The full variable domain, in which reference TRBV2 and TRBJ1-1 provide the parts outside the CDR3, is EPEVTQTPSHQVTQMGQEVILRCVPISNHLYFYWYRQILGQKVEFLVSFYNNEISEKSEIFDDQFSVERPDGSNFTLKIRSTKLEDSAMYFCAIADRATEAFFGQGTRLTVV.

V is TRBV5-5 and J is TRBJ1-5; 9 nucleotides line up with TRBD1. CDR3 length: 16 residues. Germline V gene data show CDR1 as SGHKS and CDR2 as YYEKEE (reference sequence). V was pared by 4 bases and J by 1 base, with 6 bases of the junction left unmatched. CDR3 sequence reads: CASSPGTGRSNQPQHF. CDR3 DNA sequence: TGTGCCAGCAGCCCGGGGACAGGGAGAAGCAATCAGCCCCAGCATTTT.

This CDR3 reads CASSQGQGPYEQYF. In DNA, the CDR3 is TGTGCCAGCAGCCAGGGACAGGGGCCCTACGAGCAGTACTTC. The chain has TRBV27 and TRBJ2-7; 10 bases agree with TRBD1. Germline lookup yields CDR1 MNHEY and CDR2 SMNVEV (reference sequence). This CDR3 has 14 residues. The ends lost 6 bases at V and 2 bases at J; junction bases unmatched: 4.

CDR3 residues: CASSAQGWDNSPLHF. In DNA, the CDR3 is TGCGCCAGCAGCGCACAGGGTTGGGATAATTCACCCCTCCACTTT. J is TRBJ1-6 and V is TRBV5-1; D possibly corresponds to TRBD1 (6 bases). Trimming removed 4 bases from V and 5 bases from J, with 13 bases in between. CDR1 is SGHRS, CDR2 YFSETQ, per germline. CDR3 length equals 15 residues.

The chain carries TRBV7-9 and TRBJ2-6, with 8 nucleotides matching TRBD1. Trimming at V came to 1 base and at J to 3 bases, leaving 2 bases not matched to a gene. The CDR3 spans 16 residues. Germline V gene sequence: CDR1 SEHNR, CDR2 FQNEAQ (reference sequence). The CDR3 DNA follows: TGTGCCAGCAGCTTAGACAGGGGGTTTGGGGCCAACGTCCTGACTTTC. It translates to CASSLDRGFGANVLTF.

The chain joins TRBV28 to TRBJ2-3; D gene ambiguous. The germline gives CDR1 MDHEN, CDR2 SYDVKM. CDR3 length: 15 amino acids. The V gene lost 4 bases and the J gene lost 0 bases, with 11 bases spanning the gap. The CDR3 reads CASSSSARSTDTQYF. The CDR3 DNA reads TGTGCCAGCAGTTCCAGCGCGCGAAGCACAGATACGCAGTATTTT.

This chain connects TRBV7-6 to TRBJ2-1; 15 positions match TRBD2. Trimming at V came to 5 bases and at J to 4 bases, leaving 6 bases not matched to a gene. The CDR3 covers 17 residues. Germline V gives CDR1 SGHVS, CDR2 FNYEAQ. CDR3 residues: CASSPWTSGGGYNEQFF. The CDR3 DNA sequence: TGTGCCAGCAGCCCGTGGACTAGCGGGGGGGGATACAATGAGCAGTTCTTC.

This chain joins TRBV7-8 and TRBJ2-5; a possible D gene is TRBD2 (5 bases). Judging by the DNA end, TRBJ2-7 fits better; the J call may be wrong. Germline CDR1 is SGHVS and CDR2 is FQNEAQ. The CDR3 has 16 amino acids. The CDR3 region is CASSPLRWRTYYEQYF. The DNA for the CDR3 is TGTGCCAGCAGCCCCCTTCGCTGGAGGACTTACTACGAGCAGTACTTC.

The V gene is TRBV6-5, the J gene TRBJ1-6; D perhaps matches TRBD1 (6 bases). The germline V gene has CDR1 MNHEY and CDR2 SVGAGI. Trimming left V 6 bases short and J 4 bases short, with 13 bases between. The CDR3 contains 15 residues. The CDR3 sequence: CASSSLRGYNSPLHF. For the CDR3, the DNA is TGTGCCAGCAGCTCCCTTAGGGGGTATAATTCACCCCTCCACTTT.

This clone was recorded only once. The chain employs TRBV6-5 and TRBJ1-1; no definite D call. Germline loops: CDR1 MNHEY, CDR2 SVGAGI. Trimming stripped 4 bases from V and 6 bases from J, with 21 bases between. The CDR3 is made up of 16 amino acids. The CDR3 loop reads CASSSPRSGVQPEAFF. The CDR3 bases are TGTGCCAGCAGTTCGCCTCGTTCTGGTGTACAACCTGAAGCTTTCTTT.

V is TRBV27 and J is TRBJ2-7; D is unresolved. CDR1 MNHEY and CDR2 SMNVEV come from the germline V gene (reference sequence). The V end lost 4 bases, the J end lost 5 bases, and 12 bases lay between the germline ends. The CDR3 has 13 residues. The CDR3 protein is CASSSPNGDEQYF. The CDR3 DNA sequence: TGTGCCAGCAGTTCCCCTAACGGTGACGAGCAGTACTTC.

This chain connects TRBV5-4 to TRBJ2-1, with D possibly being TRBD2 (6 bases). Germline V CDR1 and CDR2: SGHNT, YYREEE (reference sequence). Deletions cut 1 base from V and 2 bases from J, with 10 bases between. CDR3 size: 15 residues. The CDR3 nucleotides read TGTGCCAGCAGCTTGTTTAGCGGCCCCTACAATGAGCAGTTCTTC. This gives the protein CASSLFSGPYNEQFF.

In this sample, this clone turned up a few times. The chain employs TRBV30 and TRBJ2-3; no definite D call. This CDR3 region has 13 residues. Germline CDR1 and CDR2: GTSNPN and SVGIG (reference sequence). V was cut by 4 bases and J by 5 bases, with 13 bases left in between. CDR3 residues: CAWTLSPGDTQYF. For the CDR3, the DNA is TGTGCCTGGACCCTAAGCCCCGGAGATACGCAGTATTTT. Using reference TRBV30 and TRBJ2-3 for the parts outside the CDR3, the full variable domain is SQTIHQWPATLVQPVGSPLSLECTVEGTSNPNLYWYRQAAGRGLQLLFYSVGIGQISSEVPQNLSASRPQDRQFILSSKKLLLSDSGFYLCAWTLSPGDTQYFGPGTRLTVL.

This clone occurred once. V usage is TRBV5-6 and J usage is TRBJ1-3; D is unresolved. The CDR3 length is 14 residues. Looked up from germline, CDR1 is SGHDT and CDR2 is YYEEEE. The V end lost 4 bases, the J end lost 0 bases, and 8 bases lay between the germline ends. CDR3 sequence (DNA): TGTGCCAGCAGCCCTACGGGCTCTGGAAACACCATATATTTT. This codes for CASSPTGSGNTIYF.

About this clone: In the same sample, other DNA sequences code for this CDR3. The V gene is TRBV5-1, the J gene TRBJ1-1, with 11 bases lining up with TRBD1. Germline V gives CDR1 SGHRS, CDR2 YFSETQ. V was pared by 4 bases and J by 3 bases, with 2 bases of the junction left unmatched. This CDR3 has 14 amino acids. The CDR3 sequence: CASSTGQGDTEAFF. The CDR3 bases are TGCGCCAGCAGCACGGGACAGGGGGACACTGAAGCTTTCTTT.

V and J are TRBV11-2 and TRBJ2-1; D might be TRBD2 (7 bases). V was trimmed by 6 bases and J by 10 bases, leaving 13 bases between them. CDR1 SGHAT and CDR2 FQNNGV come from the germline V gene. This CDR3 comprises 12 residues. The CDR3 here is CASSLGRGEQFF. CDR3 coding DNA: TGTGCCAGCAGTCTGGGGAGGGGGGAGCAGTTCTTC.

V gene TRBV9 combines with J gene TRBJ2-5, with 9 bases aligning to TRBD1. CDR1 SGDLS and CDR2 YYNGEE come from the germline V gene. V lost 2 bases, J lost 1 base, and 3 bases stayed unmatched. The CDR3 sequence is 15 residues long. This CDR3 reads CASSVGQGSQETQYF. DNA for the CDR3: TGTGCCAGCAGCGTGGGACAGGGCTCCCAAGAGACCCAGTACTTC.

CDR3 in DNA: TGTGCCACTGAAAGGGGGATTAACACTGAAGCTTTCTTT. Translation gives CATERGINTEAFF. The rearrangement joins TRBV28 to TRBJ1-1; a possible D gene is TRBD1 (6 bases). The CDR3 contains 13 residues. V lost 10 bases to trimming and J lost 2 bases, with 14 bases between them. The germline CDR1 and CDR2 sequences are MDHEN and SYDVKM.